This passage covers 8 T cell receptor beta chains from one sample sequenced in a study of blood T cell repertoires in COVID-19. Some clones are missing from TCRdb's copy, which holds only in-frame ones; the method was immunoSEQ multiplex PCR. The data show tens of thousands of clones, approximately 80% seen once. The sequenced sample consisted of peripheral blood. These receptors came from a human donor in a cohort sampled during active COVID-19.

In its sample, this clone was seen once. The chain carries TRBV19 and TRBJ2-7, with 8 bases lining up with TRBD1. The CDR3 runs to 15 residues. Germline V gene data show CDR1 as LNHDA and CDR2 as SQIVND (reference sequence). V gave up 2 bases and J gave up 6 bases; unmatched junction bases: 9. The CDR3 coding sequence is TGTGCCAGTAGTATAAGACAGGGGAGGCTTGGCGAGCAGTACTTC. It encodes CASSIRQGRLGEQYF.

V gene TRBV6-5 combines with J gene TRBJ1-5; tentative D call: TRBD1 (6 bases). The CDR3 length is 14 residues. V was cut by 7 bases and J by 5 bases, with 15 bases left in between. Germline V gene sequence: CDR1 MNHEY, CDR2 SVGAGI. CDR3 sequence: CASTDRQDHQPQHF. CDR3 nucleotides: TGTGCCAGCACGGATAGACAGGATCATCAGCCCCAGCATTTT.

V gene TRBV6-5 combines with J gene TRBJ1-2; tentative D call: TRBD1 (6 bases). Trimming pared 6 bases from V and 6 bases from J, leaving 14 bases between. Per germline, CDR1 MNHEY and CDR2 SVGAGI. The CDR3 extends over 13 amino acids. Here the CDR3 reads CASRRYRVDGYTF. CDR3 coding DNA: TGTGCCAGCAGACGCTACAGGGTAGATGGCTACACCTTC.

The V gene is TRBV19, the J gene TRBJ2-6, with D perhaps TRBD2 (6 bases). The CDR3 length is 18 residues. Germline V gives CDR1 LNHDA, CDR2 SQIVND (reference sequence). The V gene lost 3 bases and the J gene lost 0 bases, with 15 bases spanning the gap. CDR3 DNA sequence: TGTGCCAGTAGTATCCTCCGCAGGGACTCCTCTGGGGCCAACGTCCTGACTTTC. It is translated as CASSILRRDSSGANVLTF.

The V and J genes are TRBV5-5 and TRBJ2-1; 7 nucleotides agree with TRBD2. CDR3 length: 14 amino acids. Looked up from germline, CDR1 is SGHKS and CDR2 is YYEKEE (reference sequence). J was trimmed by 6 bases and V by 4 bases; bases with no gene match: 7. CDR3 sequence reads: CASSRGAGPNEQFF. CDR3 bases: TGTGCCAGCAGCCGAGGAGCGGGACCCAATGAGCAGTTCTTC.

J is TRBJ2-3 and V is TRBV2; D gene uncertain. The CDR3 has 11 residues. Trimming pared 4 bases from V and 7 bases from J, leaving 6 bases between. The germline gives CDR1 SNHLY, CDR2 FYNNEI. The DNA for the CDR3 is TGTGCCAGCAGTGTTAGTCATACGCAGTATTTT. Translated, it gives CASSVSHTQYF.

This rearrangement joins TRBV7-2 to TRBJ1-2; D not resolved. This CDR3 is built from 13 residues. Trimming took off 9 bases at V and 3 bases at J, with 14 bases between the two ends. Germline V lookup: CDR1 SGHTA, CDR2 FQGNSA. CDR3 loop: CASVWRGDYGYTF. CDR3 coding DNA: TGTGCCAGTGTGTGGCGGGGAGACTATGGCTACACCTTC.

The rearrangement links TRBV2 to TRBJ2-7; D not certain. The CDR3 spans 12 residues. Trimming shortened V by 7 bases and J by 7 bases, and 14 bases separated the two germline ends. The V gene's germline CDR1 is SNHLY and CDR2 FYNNEI. CDR3 DNA sequence: TGTGCCAGCACGACCCGACTCGGGGAGCAGTACTTC. It specifies CASTTRLGEQYF.